What follows are 18 T cell receptor beta chains derived from one specimen sequenced in a study of blood T cell repertoires in COVID-19. Assay used: immunoSEQ multiplex PCR; TCRdb lists only in-frame clones, some missing. In the table there are 200,000 to 250,000 clones, around 90% of which are singletons. The sequencing sample was made of peripheral blood. All receptors derive from a young man with active or convalescent COVID-19.

The chain recombines TRBV18 with TRBJ1-2, with TRBD1 matching over 10 bases. The CDR3 runs 15 residues. Per germline, CDR1 KGHSH and CDR2 LQKENI. V was clipped by 5 bases and J by 6 bases; unmatched bases: 9. CDR3: CASSETTGGGDGYTF. The CDR3 DNA follows: TGTGCCAGCTCAGAAACGACAGGGGGCGGAGATGGCTACACCTTC.

The chain couples TRBV28 to TRBJ2-3; TRBD1 agrees at 7 bases. V shed 6 bases, J shed 4 bases, and the junction held 13 bases outside the gene matches. Germline CDR1 is MDHEN and CDR2 is SYDVKM. The CDR3 length is 16 residues. The CDR3: CASSFPRGQGSDTQYF. The CDR3, as DNA: TGTGCCAGCAGCTTCCCGAGGGGGCAGGGGTCAGATACGCAGTATTTT.

The CDR3 nucleotides read TGTGCCACCTCGACAGGAATAAACTACGGGGAGCTGTTTTTT. Its protein is CATSTGINYGELFF. The chain joins TRBV6-5 to TRBJ2-2, with a weak D call TRBD1 (6 bases). Germline lookup yields CDR1 MNHEY and CDR2 SVGAGI. The V end lost 10 bases, the J end lost 7 bases, and 19 bases lay between the germline ends. The CDR3 has 14 amino acids.

The chain couples TRBV14 to TRBJ1-1; no firm D call. Germline V gene sequence: CDR1 SGHDN, CDR2 FVKESK. CDR3 length equals 13 residues. With 4 bases removed from V and 1 base from J, the gap between germline ends came to 7 bases. The CDR3 region has the DNA TGTGCCAGCAGCCGAACCAGGAACACTGAAGCTTTCTTT. Its protein product is CASSRTRNTEAFF.

V usage is TRBV28 and J usage is TRBJ1-5, with D unresolved. V lost 3 bases, J lost 0 bases, and 6 bases lay in between. The CDR3 loop spans 14 amino acids. CDR1 and CDR2 from the germline V gene are MDHEN and SYDVKM. CDR3 bases: TGTGCCAGCAGTTTGGTCAGTAGCAATCAGCCCCAGCATTTT. This codes for CASSLVSSNQPQHF.

The V call is TRBV19, the J call TRBJ1-4; D perhaps matches TRBD1 (6 bases). Trimming took off 6 bases at V and 7 bases at J, with 21 bases between the two ends. The germline V gene encodes CDR1 LNHDA and CDR2 SQIVND (reference sequence). This CDR3 is built from 16 residues. Written as DNA, the CDR3 is TGTGCCAGTAGACGGGGTCGGGGGGCGCGGGTTGAAAAACTGTTTTTT. This codes for CASRRGRGARVEKLFF.

The chain employs TRBV19 and TRBJ1-4, with a possible D match to TRBD1 (5 bases). Germline CDR1 and CDR2: LNHDA and SQIVND (reference sequence). V was pared by 7 bases and J by 4 bases, with 19 bases between. The CDR3 is 16 residues long. CDR3: CASKTANRLNNEKLFF. The CDR3 nucleotides are TGTGCCAGTAAGACAGCGAATCGACTCAATAATGAAAAACTGTTTTTT. Full variable domain (rest looked up from reference TRBV19 and TRBJ1-4): DGGITQSPKYLFRKEGQNVTLSCEQNLNHDAMYWYRQDPGQGLRLIYYSQIVNDFQKGDIAEGYSVSREKKESFPLTVTSAQKNPTAFYLCASKTANRLNNEKLFFGSGTQLSVL.

The rearrangement joins TRBV5-4 to TRBJ2-7; 12 bases are shared with TRBD2. This CDR3 is built from 14 residues. V dropped 7 bases and J dropped 7; count of bases not matched to a gene: 9. Germline assignment: CDR1 SGHNT and CDR2 YYREEE (reference sequence). This CDR3 reads CASGPLAGGGEQYF. DNA for the CDR3: TGTGCCAGCGGACCCCTAGCGGGAGGGGGTGAGCAGTACTTC.

The chain is built from TRBV5-5 and TRBJ2-1, with 7 bases that match TRBD1. The junction had 5 bases not matched to a gene; V was cut back by 3 bases and J by 2 bases. This CDR3 comprises 15 residues. From germline, CDR1 is SGHKS and CDR2 YYEKEE (reference sequence). The DNA for the CDR3 is TGTGCCAGCAGCTCCGGGACAGCTACCTACAATGAGCAGTTCTTC. It is translated as CASSSGTATYNEQFF.

The chain recombines TRBV27 with TRBJ2-7; 7 bases map to TRBD2. Per the germline V gene, CDR1 is MNHEY and CDR2 is SMNVEV (reference sequence). This CDR3 region has 15 residues. Trimming removed 5 bases from V and 2 bases from J; junction bases left unmatched: 9. This CDR3 reads CASSPSAGETYEQYF. CDR3 coding DNA: TGTGCCAGCAGTCCCTCTGCGGGAGAGACCTACGAGCAGTACTTC.

In DNA, the CDR3 is TGTGCCAGCAGCGTAGAGGGGGCAGGTCGGAGTACGCAGTATTTT. Its protein is CASSVEGAGRSTQYF. The chain employs TRBV9 and TRBJ2-3; TRBD1 aligns across 7 bases. Germline CDR1 reads SGDLS; CDR2 reads YYNGEE. The CDR3 has 15 amino acids. J was trimmed by 8 bases and V by 0 bases; bases with no gene match: 9.

This clone was found once. V and J are TRBV14 and TRBJ2-7, with TRBD1 matching 10 bases. This CDR3 is 13 amino acids long. Trimming at V came to 4 bases and at J to 7 bases, leaving 4 bases not matched to a gene. Germline lookup yields CDR1 SGHDN and CDR2 FVKESK. CDR3 sequence (DNA): TGTGCCAGCAGCCCCGACAGGGGGCGGGAGCAGTACTTC. Translating it yields CASSPDRGREQYF. Combining the CDR3 with reference TRBV14 and TRBJ2-7 gives the whole variable domain EAGVTQFPSHSVIEKGQTVTLRCDPISGHDNLYWYRRVMGKEIKFLLHFVKESKQDESGMPNNRFLAERTGGTYSTLKVQPAELEDSGVYFCASSPDRGREQYFGPGTRLTVT.

J is TRBJ2-2 and V is TRBV7-9; D is perhaps TRBD2 (5 bases). Germline V lookup: CDR1 SEHNR, CDR2 FQNEAQ (reference sequence). This CDR3 is built from 17 residues. V lost 3 bases to trimming and J lost 2 bases, with 16 bases between them. The CDR3 DNA reads TGTGCCAGCAGCTTTCGGTACCGAGGGATAAACACCGGGGAGCTGTTTTTT. Translated: CASSFRYRGINTGELFF.

CDR3 loop: CASSKIVGAVNNEQFF. Here the CDR3 DNA reads TGCGCCAGCAGCAAAATAGTAGGAGCGGTGAACAATGAGCAGTTCTTC. The chain is built from TRBV4-1 and TRBJ2-1, with D possibly being TRBD2 (5 bases). Germline V gene data show CDR1 as MGHRA and CDR2 as YSYEKL. Trimming left V 5 bases short and J 5 bases short, with 19 bases between. The CDR3 has 16 amino acids.

V usage is TRBV3-1 (or the pseudogene TRBV3-2) and J usage is TRBJ1-6, with 8 bases matching TRBD1. The junction had 12 bases not matched to a gene; V was cut back by 1 base and J by 7 bases. The CDR3 length is 18 residues. In germline, CDR1 is LGHDT, CDR2 YNNKEL (reference sequence). CDR3 in DNA: TGTGCCAGCAGCCAAGCTCTTAATCAGGGGGCAAGAAATTCACCCCTCCACTTT. Protein product: CASSQALNQGARNSPLHF.

This chain connects TRBV3-1 (or the pseudogene TRBV3-2) to TRBJ2-7; tentative D call: TRBD1 (6 bases). CDR3 length equals 14 residues. The germline CDR1 and CDR2 sequences are LGHDT and YNNKEL (reference sequence). V was trimmed by 1 base and J by 6 bases, leaving 13 bases between them. CDR3 region: CASSQARGSGEQYF. CDR3 coding DNA: TGTGCCAGCAGCCAAGCCAGGGGATCAGGCGAGCAGTACTTC.

This clone appeared once. The chain recombines TRBV12-3 or TRBV12-4 with TRBJ1-2; D unclear. Trimming stripped 6 bases from V and 11 bases from J, with 19 bases between. The CDR3 covers 13 residues. CDR3 residues: CASSPKPVYRYTF. The CDR3 DNA reads TGTGCCAGCAGCCCGAAGCCCGTCTATCGGTACACCTTC.

The chain carries TRBV15 and TRBJ2-5; D uncertain. Per the germline V gene, CDR1 is LNHNV and CDR2 is YYDKDF (reference sequence). The CDR3 length is 13 residues. The V and J ends lost 0 bases and 5 bases respectively, with 7 bases between them. CDR3 sequence reads: CATSRETSETQYF. The DNA of the CDR3 is TGTGCCACCAGCAGAGAAACTTCGGAGACCCAGTACTTC. The complete variable domain, with remaining parts taken from reference TRBV15 and TRBJ2-5, reads DAMVIQNPRYQVTQFGKPVTLSCSQTLNHNVMYWYQQKSSQAPKLLFHYYDKDFNNEADTPDNFQSRRPNTSFCFLDIRSPGLGDTAMYLCATSRETSETQYFGPGTRLLVL.